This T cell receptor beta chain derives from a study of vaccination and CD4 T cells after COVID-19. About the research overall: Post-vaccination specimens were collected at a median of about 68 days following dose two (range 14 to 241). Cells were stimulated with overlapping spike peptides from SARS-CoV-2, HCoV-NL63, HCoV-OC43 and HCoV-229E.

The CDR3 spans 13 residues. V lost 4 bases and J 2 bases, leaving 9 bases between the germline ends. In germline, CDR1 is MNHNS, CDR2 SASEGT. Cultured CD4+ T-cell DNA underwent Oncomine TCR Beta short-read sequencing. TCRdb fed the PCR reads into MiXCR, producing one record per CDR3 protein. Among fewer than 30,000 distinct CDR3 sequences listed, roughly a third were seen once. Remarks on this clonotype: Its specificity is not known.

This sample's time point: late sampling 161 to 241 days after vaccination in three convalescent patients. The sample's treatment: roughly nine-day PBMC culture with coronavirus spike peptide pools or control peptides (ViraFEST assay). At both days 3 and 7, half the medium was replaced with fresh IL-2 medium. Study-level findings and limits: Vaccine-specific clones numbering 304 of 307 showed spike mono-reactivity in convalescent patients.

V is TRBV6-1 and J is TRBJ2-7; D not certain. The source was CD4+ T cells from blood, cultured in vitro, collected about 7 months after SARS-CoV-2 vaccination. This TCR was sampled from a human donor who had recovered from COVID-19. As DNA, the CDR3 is TGTGCCAGCAGTGGTTACCGGACCTACGAGCAGTACTTC. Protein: CASSGYRTYEQYF.